What follows describes a single TCR beta chain. Ages ranged from roughly 18 to 100 years, with residence in approximately 25 US areas. These data come from a study of blood T cell repertoires in COVID-19. Across the study: In each case, the material was cDNA or gDNA derived from T cells, B-cell-depleted T cells, or PBMCs.

Germline CDR1 and CDR2: SNHLY and FYNNEI. V lost 8 bases and J lost 1, with 11 bases in between. The CDR3 contains 13 residues. Original data processing: Reference gene primer amplification yielded estimated nucleated cell counts. Sequencing was performed with immunoSEQ multiplex PCR; in TCRdb, only in-frame clones are kept and a portion is missing. The DNA gave D and trimming, while V, J and clone size come from that table. The sample lists under 300,000 clones, about nine tenths occurring once. The receptor comes from a woman under 40 with acute COVID-19. Input material: PBMCs or T cells enriched from blood (not recorded which). The chain has TRBV2 and TRBJ1-2, with D possibly being TRBD1 (5 bases). The CDR3 sequence: CASGGRINYGYTF. CDR3 sequence (DNA): TGTGCCAGCGGGGGGAGAATTAACTATGGCTACACCTTC.